This T cell receptor beta chain was obtained from a study of cytomegalovirus exposure and HLA in healthy donors. On the study more broadly: A previous analysis identified 95 million to 140 million unique TCR beta sequences derived from some 200 million T cells. Regarding the study as a whole: A missense variant in DCLRE1C was later tied to TCR beta V- and J-gene trimming. According to the study, 150 to 200 TCR beta chains were cytomegalovirus-associated. A prior analysis recorded that most TCR beta V segments were productive about 87% or about 30% of the time.

In the case of this clone: The antigen is undetermined.

PCR was performed using 60 Vbeta and 13 Jbeta primers. Method: immunoSEQ multiplex PCR; TCRdb's copy keeps in-frame clones and lacks some. The top ten clones hold 2% to 3% of a sample with about 84,000 clones, around four fifths of them seen once. Per germline, CDR1 PRHDT and CDR2 FYEKMQ (reference sequence). There are 15 residues in the CDR3. V shed 7 bases and J 3 bases; nucleotides not matched to a gene: 11. This sequence was found in a male donor in good health and CMV-seropositive. The J gene is TRBJ2-5, the V gene TRBV13, with 7 bases matching TRBD1. Sequencing used PBMCs. The CDR3 DNA follows: TGTGCCAGCAAAAAAAAGCGTGGGACAGAAGAGACCCAGTACTTC. This translates into CASKKKRGTEETQYF.